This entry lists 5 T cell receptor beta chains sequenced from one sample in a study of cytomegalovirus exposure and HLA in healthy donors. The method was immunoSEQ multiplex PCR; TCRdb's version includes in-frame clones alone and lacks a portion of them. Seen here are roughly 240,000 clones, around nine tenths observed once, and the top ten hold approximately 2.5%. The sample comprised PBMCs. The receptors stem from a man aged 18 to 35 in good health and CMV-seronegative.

The CDR3 sequence is CSAQGKFF. In DNA, the CDR3 is TGCAGCGCACAGGGAAAGTTCTTC. The chain recombines TRBV29-1 with TRBJ2-1, with D maybe TRBD1 (6 bases). V lost 7 bases and J 14 bases, leaving 9 bases between the germline ends. CDR1 and CDR2 from the germline V gene are SQVTM and ANQGSEA. The CDR3 spans 8 residues.

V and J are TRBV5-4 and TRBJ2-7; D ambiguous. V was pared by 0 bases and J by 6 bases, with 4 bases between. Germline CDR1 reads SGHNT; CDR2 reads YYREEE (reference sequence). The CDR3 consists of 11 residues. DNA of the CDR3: TGTGCCAGCAGCTTGGAGCTCGAGCAGTACTTC. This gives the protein CASSLELEQYF.

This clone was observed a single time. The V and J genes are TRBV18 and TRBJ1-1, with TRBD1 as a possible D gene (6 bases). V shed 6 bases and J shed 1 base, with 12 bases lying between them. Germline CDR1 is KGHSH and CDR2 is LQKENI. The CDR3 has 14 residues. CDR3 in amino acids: CASSRTDSNTEAFF. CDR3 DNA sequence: TGTGCCAGCTCTAGGACAGATTCGAACACTGAAGCTTTCTTT.

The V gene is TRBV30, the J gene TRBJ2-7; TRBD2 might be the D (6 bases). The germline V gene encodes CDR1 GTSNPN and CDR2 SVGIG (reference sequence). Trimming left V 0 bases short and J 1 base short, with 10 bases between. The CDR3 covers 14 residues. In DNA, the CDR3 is TGTGCCTGGAGTGTGCTTAGCGGTTCCTACGAGCAGTACTTC. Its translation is CAWSVLSGSYEQYF.

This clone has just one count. CDR3 DNA sequence: TGTGCCAGTAGTATACGGGGGATAGATGAAGCTTTCTTT. Translation gives CASSIRGIDEAFF. The gene calls are TRBV19 and TRBJ1-1, with D maybe TRBD1 (5 bases). Between the trimmed V and J ends, which lost 2 bases and 7 bases, there was a span of 11 bases. The CDR3 contains 13 residues. The V gene's germline CDR1 is LNHDA and CDR2 SQIVND (reference sequence).